Listed below are T cell receptor beta chains from one sample, sequenced in a study of cytomegalovirus exposure and HLA in healthy donors. Assay: immunoSEQ multiplex PCR; the TCRdb copy retains only in-frame clones and omits some. The sample contains 55,000 to 65,000 clones, roughly 95% of which appear only once. Sequencing input: PBMCs. These receptors were collected from a woman aged 18-30 years in good health and CMV-seropositive. Both conserved end residues are part of each CDR3. The D gene is left open where the match is weak. Only part of the rows carry a size: once, few, many, or a class if the clone is expanded.

>.|TRBV28|TRBJ2-7|.
TGTGCCAGCAGTGGGGGGAGGTCCTACGAGCAGTACTTC
CASSGGRSYEQYF
>TRBD1|TRBV7-6|TRBJ1-2|.
TGTGCCAGCAGCCCCGGGACAGGGGGCAACAGCTATGGCTACACCTTC
CASSPGTGGNSYGYTF
>.|TRBV27|TRBJ2-3|.
TGTGCCAGCAGTCTTCCCGGTGATACGCAGTATTTT
CASSLPGDTQYF
>TRBD1|TRBV7-2|TRBJ1-1|once
TGTGCCAGCAGCTTAGCAGGGGGCTGGGATGCTTTCTTT
CASSLAGGWDAFF
>.|TRBV5-1|TRBJ2-3|.
TGCGCCAGCAGCTTGTTAGTCACAGATACGCAGTATTTT
CASSLLVTDTQYF
>TRBD1|TRBV25-1|TRBJ2-7|.
TGTGCCAGCAGTGAATCTCGAGGGGACAGGCTCTACGAGCAGTACTTC
CASSESRGDRLYEQYF
>TRBD2|TRBV7-6|TRBJ2-5|.
TGTGCCAGCAGCTTAGGACTAGCGGGAAGCCTCCAAGAGACCCAGTACTTC
CASSLGLAGSLQETQYF
>TRBD1|TRBV9|TRBJ1-6|.
TGTGCCAGCAGCGGACAGGGAATCGCCTATAATTCACCCCTCCACTTT
CASSGQGIAYNSPLHF
>.|TRBV18|TRBJ1-1|.
TGTGCCAGCTCACCCGGACAGTTACCTAACACTGAAGCTTTCTTT
CASSPGQLPNTEAFF
>TRBD2|TRBV15|TRBJ2-1|.
TGTGCCACCAGCAGACAGCGGGAGGGCCCCAATGAGCAGTTCTTC
CATSRQREGPNEQFF
>.|TRBV7-3|TRBJ2-5|.
TGTGCCAGCAGCCCAGCGCGACAAGAGACCCAGTACTTC
CASSPARQETQYF
>TRBD1|TRBV28|TRBJ1-2|.
TGTGCCAGCAGCCGCATCTATCCGACAGGGGAGGACTATGGCTACACCTTC
CASSRIYPTGEDYGYTF
>TRBD2|TRBV5-1|TRBJ2-1|once
TGCGCCAGCAGCTTCCCTTTAGCGGGCAGCTACAATGAGCAGTTCTTC
CASSFPLAGSYNEQFF
>.|TRBV29-1|TRBJ1-1|.
TGCAGCGTTGCCCTGACCTCGGGGACTGAAGCTTTCTTT
CSVALTSGTEAFF
>TRBD1|TRBV7-3|TRBJ1-6|.
TGTGCCAGCAGCTTCCAATCACAGGGGATCCCCTATAATTCACCCCTCCACTTT
CASSFQSQGIPYNSPLHF
>TRBD1|TRBV7-9|TRBJ2-7|.
TGTGCCAGCAGCTCAATCAACCGGGACAGGGGTACCTACGAGCAGTACTTC
CASSSINRDRGTYEQYF
>.|TRBV5-1|TRBJ2-7|.
TGCGCCAGCAGCATTCAGGGTATCGACGAGCAGTACTTC
CASSIQGIDEQYF
>.|TRBV27|TRBJ2-7|.
TGTGCCAGCAGGCGGGGCAGGGGGTACGAGCAGTACTTC
CASRRGRGYEQYF
>TRBD1|TRBV29-1|TRBJ2-7|.
TGCAGCGTTGGGACAGGGGGGGAGTACGAGCAGTACTTC
CSVGTGGEYEQYF
>TRBD1|TRBV6-1|TRBJ1-2|.
TGTGCCAGCAGTCCGGACAGGCCCTATGGCTACACCTTC
CASSPDRPYGYTF
>TRBD2|TRBV5-1|TRBJ2-1|.
TGCGCCAGCAGCTTAGAAGCGGGGGGATGGAATGAGCAGTTCTTC
CASSLEAGGWNEQFF
>.|TRBV6-5|TRBJ1-2|.
TGTGCCAGCAGTTATCGGAGGGGAGGAGGCTACACCTTC
CASSYRRGGGYTF
>TRBD1|TRBV6-5|TRBJ2-3|.
TGTGCCAGTGGACAGGGTAGCACAGATACGCAGTATTTT
CASGQGSTDTQYF
>TRBD2|TRBV28|TRBJ2-7|.
TGTGCCAGCACGAGCGGGAGGGTCTACGAGCAGTACTTC
CASTSGRVYEQYF
>TRBD1|TRBV2|TRBJ1-1|once
TGTGCCAGCAGCCTGACAGGGCGTGAAGCTTTCTTT
CASSLTGREAFF
>TRBD2|TRBV2|TRBJ2-2|.
TGTGCCAGCAGGGGACTAGCGGGGGGATCGAACACCGGGGAGCTGTTTTTT
CASRGLAGGSNTGELFF
>.|TRBV5-1|TRBJ2-7|.
TGCGCCAGCAATAACTACGAGCAGTACTTC
CASNNYEQYF
>TRBD2|TRBV28|TRBJ2-7|.
TGTGCCAGCAGTTTAAGACTAGCGGGGGCCGAATCCTACGAGCAGTACTTC
CASSLRLAGAESYEQYF
>.|TRBV11-2|TRBJ2-5|.
TGTGCCAGCAGCTCTGGACTAAAGTGGGAGACCCAGTACTTC
CASSSGLKWETQYF
>TRBD1|TRBV7-2|TRBJ2-7|.
TGTGCCAGCGCCCAACAGGGGACAGGGGGGTACGAGCAGTACTTC
CASAQQGTGGYEQYF
>TRBD2|TRBV5-4|TRBJ2-5|once
TGTGCCAGCAGCCCTAGCGGGAGGCGGGAGACCCAGTACTTC
CASSPSGRRETQYF
>TRBD2|TRBV7-3|TRBJ2-1|.
TGTGCCAGCAGCCAAAGCGGGACCGAAGTAGGGCAGTTCTTC
CASSQSGTEVGQFF
>.|TRBV30|TRBJ1-5|.
TGTGCCTGGACCCAGGGAGGTCAGCCCCAGCATTTT
CAWTQGGQPQHF
>TRBD2|TRBV16|TRBJ2-7|.
TGTGCCAGCAGCCAGGGACTAGCGGGGGGCTACGAGCAGTACTTC
CASSQGLAGGYEQYF
>.|TRBV27|TRBJ2-1|.
TGTGCCAGCAGTTTATGGGGCTCCGAGCAGTTCTTC
CASSLWGSEQFF
>.|TRBV5-1|TRBJ2-3|few
TGCGCCAGCAGCTTGGCGGGCACAGATACGCAGTATTTT
CASSLAGTDTQYF
>.|TRBV28|TRBJ1-1|.
TGTGCCAGCAGTGGCCGTACAGGGTTGGAGTTTGAAGCTTTCTTT
CASSGRTGLEFEAFF
>TRBD2|TRBV27|TRBJ2-7|.
TGTGCCAGCTCGGGAGGGTCTGCCGAGCAGTACTTC
CASSGGSAEQYF
>.|TRBV5-6|TRBJ1-5|.
TGTGCCAGCACCTTAGGTGGGTTTGGGGCGAATCAGCCCCAGCATTTT
CASTLGGFGANQPQHF
>.|TRBV11-2|TRBJ2-3|.
TGTGCCAGCAGTAGGGAGGATGGCACAGATACGCAGTATTTT
CASSREDGTDTQYF
>TRBD1|TRBV14|TRBJ1-3|once
TGTGCCAGCAGCCAAGCGCACAGGGGAAGAAACACCATATATTTT
CASSQAHRGRNTIYF
>.|TRBV14|TRBJ2-7|.
TGTGCCAGCCGTCCCGGGGGGCCCACCTACGAGCAGTACTTC
CASRPGGPTYEQYF
>TRBD2|TRBV27|TRBJ2-5|.
TGTGCCAGCAGCCCGGGGACTAGCGGCTTCAGAGAGACCCAGTACTTC
CASSPGTSGFRETQYF
>.|TRBV29-1|TRBJ1-1|.
TGCAGCGTTAAGAGGGCCGGTGACACTGAAGCTTTCTTT
CSVKRAGDTEAFF
>TRBD1|TRBV5-1|TRBJ2-3|.
TGCGCCAGCAGCTCGGGACAGACTAGCACAGATACGCAGTATTTT
CASSSGQTSTDTQYF